One sample yielded the 14 T cell receptor beta chains listed below, sequenced in a study of blood T cell repertoires in COVID-19. TCRdb keeps only in-frame clones here, not all; method: immunoSEQ multiplex PCR. The sample yields about 160,000 clones, less than 85% seen once. Source material: peripheral blood. These receptors all come from a human donor with acute or convalescent COVID-19. The donor label of this sample is uncertain.

This rearrangement joins TRBV19 to TRBJ1-6; D is uncertain. The CDR3 contains 15 residues. V lost 0 bases and J lost 10, with 13 bases in between. Germline loops: CDR1 LNHDA, CDR2 SQIVND (reference sequence). The CDR3 DNA is TGTGCCAGTAGTATAGAAGAAGCCCGGGGATCACCCCTCCACTTT. Its translation: CASSIEEARGSPLHF.

At least ten counts were recorded for this clone. The chain recombines TRBV5-1 with TRBJ1-4; 8 nucleotides align to TRBD1. The germline CDR1 and CDR2 sequences are SGHRS and YFSETQ. J gave up 0 bases and V 6 bases, and 7 bases lay outside the gene matches. There are 16 residues in the CDR3. As DNA, the CDR3 is TGCGCCAGCAAAGGGACAGGAACAGCAACTAATGAAAAACTGTTTTTT. Its protein is CASKGTGTATNEKLFF.

J is TRBJ1-2 and V is TRBV4-2, with TRBD1 identical over 7 bases. V trimming: 2 bases; J trimming: 2 bases; junction bases outside the gene matches: 5. Germline CDR1 reads LGHNA; CDR2 reads YNFKEQ. This CDR3 comprises 15 residues. CDR3 amino acids: CASSQHRGTNYGYTF. For the CDR3, the DNA is TGTGCCAGCAGCCAACACAGGGGAACCAACTATGGCTACACCTTC.

The chain joins TRBV2 to TRBJ2-2, with D hard to call. V lost 7 bases and J lost 4, with 16 bases in between. Per germline, CDR1 SNHLY and CDR2 FYNNEI. This CDR3 is 15 amino acids long. The CDR3 bases are TGTGCCAGCACCCGAGGTTCAAAAGTCACCGGGGAGCTGTTTTTT. Protein: CASTRGSKVTGELFF.

The V and J genes are TRBV19 and TRBJ1-2; 11 bases align to TRBD1. Germline values: CDR1 LNHDA, CDR2 SQIVND (reference sequence). The CDR3 sequence is 16 residues long. The V and J ends lost 6 bases and 4 bases, in that order; junction bases with no gene match: 10. The CDR3 nucleotides read TGTGCCAGTAGCCCGAGGGGACAGGGGGTGGGCTATGGCTACACCTTC. Protein: CASSPRGQGVGYGYTF.

This chain links TRBV11-3 with TRBJ2-3; weak D call: TRBD2 (6 bases). This CDR3 spans 15 amino acids. In germline, CDR1 is SGHNT, CDR2 YENEEA. The V end lost 1 base, the J end lost 2 bases, and 10 bases lay between the germline ends. The CDR3 reads CASSLVAGLTDTQYF. DNA for the CDR3: TGTGCCAGCAGCTTAGTTGCGGGGCTCACAGATACGCAGTATTTT.

The chain uses TRBV11-2 and TRBJ2-7; D unclear. Germline values: CDR1 SGHAT, CDR2 FQNNGV. Trimming removed 5 bases from V and 3 bases from J, with 2 bases in between. This CDR3 has 10 residues. CDR3 DNA: TGTGCCAGCAGCCACTACGAGCAGTACTTC. Protein: CASSHYEQYF.

This chain uses TRBV2 with TRBJ1-5; the D is unclear. The CDR3 extends over 14 amino acids. Germline CDR1 and CDR2: SNHLY and FYNNEI. The germline V and J ends were trimmed by 5 bases and 2 bases, with 10 bases remaining between them. The CDR3 nucleotides are TGTGCCAGCAGTTTCGGGAACGGCAATCAGCCCCAGCATTTT. Protein: CASSFGNGNQPQHF.

There are a few counts of this clone. The CDR3 loop is CASSPPPLAGGFYEQYF. CDR3 bases: TGTGCCAGCAGCCCTCCCCCTTTAGCGGGGGGGTTCTACGAGCAGTACTTC. J is TRBJ2-7 and V is TRBV11-3, with 11 bases aligning to TRBD2. The CDR3 runs to 17 residues. After removal of 5 bases from V and 3 bases from J, the junction contained 12 bases not matched to a gene. Germline assignment: CDR1 SGHNT and CDR2 YENEEA.

The chain joins TRBV5-1 to TRBJ2-5; TRBD1 agrees at 10 bases. Germline trimming cut 3 bases from V and 5 bases from J; bases unmatched to any gene: 7. The CDR3 length is 15 residues. The germline gives CDR1 SGHRS, CDR2 YFSETQ. The CDR3 nucleotides read TGCGCCAGCAGCTGGGGACAGGGGAAAAGGGAGACCCAGTACTTC. Translation: CASSWGQGKRETQYF.

The rearrangement uses TRBV24-1 and TRBJ1-2; D possibly corresponds to TRBD1 (6 bases). The germline V gene encodes CDR1 KGHDR and CDR2 SFDVKD. Trimming pared 4 bases from V and 7 bases from J, leaving 9 bases between. CDR3 length: 12 residues. Written as DNA, the CDR3 is TGTGCCACCAGTGACAGGGGATTTGGCTACACCTTC. Its protein is CATSDRGFGYTF.

J is TRBJ1-5 and V is TRBV30, with 7 bases matching TRBD1. Germline CDR1 reads GTSNPN; CDR2 reads SVGIG (reference sequence). J was trimmed by 3 bases and V by 2 bases; bases with no gene match: 10. The CDR3 contains 16 residues. The CDR3 spells CAWSISGTAFNQPQHF. For the CDR3, the DNA is TGTGCCTGGAGTATCTCCGGGACAGCTTTCAATCAGCCCCAGCATTTT.

As concerns this clone: At one end the junction does not follow the germline gene, possibly because of a read error. The gene calls are TRBV24-1 and TRBJ2-1; D is possibly TRBD2 (6 bases). CDR3 length: 18 amino acids. Germline values: CDR1 KGHDR, CDR2 SFDVKD. The CDR3 region is CATSDTPGGETSHNEQFF. In DNA, the CDR3 is TGTGCCACCAGTGACACACCCGGGGGAGAAACCTCCCACAATGAGCAGTTCTTC.

This chain uses TRBV10-1 with TRBJ2-7; the D gene is possibly TRBD2 (5 bases). This CDR3 is 13 amino acids long. The V and J ends lost 0 bases and 8 bases respectively, with 11 bases between them. Germline V gene lookup returns CDR1 WNHNN and CDR2 SYGVQD (reference sequence). The chain's CDR3 is CASSESAALKQYF. The CDR3 DNA follows: TGCGCCAGCAGTGAGTCAGCGGCTCTAAAGCAGTACTTC.